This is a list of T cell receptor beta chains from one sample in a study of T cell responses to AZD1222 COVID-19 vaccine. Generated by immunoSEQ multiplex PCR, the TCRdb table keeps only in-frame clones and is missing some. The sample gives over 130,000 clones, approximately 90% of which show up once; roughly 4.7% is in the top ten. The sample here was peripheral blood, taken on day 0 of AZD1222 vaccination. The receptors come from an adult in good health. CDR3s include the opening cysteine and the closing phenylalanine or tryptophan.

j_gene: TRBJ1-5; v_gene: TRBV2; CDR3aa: CASSEDNLQPQHF
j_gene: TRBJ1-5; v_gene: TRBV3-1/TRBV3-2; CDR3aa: CASSLTGGNQPQHF
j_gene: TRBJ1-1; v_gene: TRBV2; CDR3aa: CASSGGVEAFF
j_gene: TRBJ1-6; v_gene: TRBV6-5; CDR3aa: CASSYLDRLNSPLHF
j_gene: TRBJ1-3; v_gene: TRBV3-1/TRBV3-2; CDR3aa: CASSRAGSGSGNTIYF
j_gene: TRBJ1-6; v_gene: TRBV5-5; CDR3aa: CASSSPGGANSPLHF
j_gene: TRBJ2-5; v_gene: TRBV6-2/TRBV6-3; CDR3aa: CASSYSRDRGETQYF
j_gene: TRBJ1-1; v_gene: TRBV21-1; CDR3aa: CASSSPGSSYTEAFF
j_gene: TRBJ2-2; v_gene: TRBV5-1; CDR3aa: CASSFLDRANGELFF
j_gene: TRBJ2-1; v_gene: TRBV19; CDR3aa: CASSIVVGNEQFF
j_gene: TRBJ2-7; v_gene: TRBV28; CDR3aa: CASSLERGTGAYEQYF
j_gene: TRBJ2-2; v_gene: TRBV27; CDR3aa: CASSSRGLNTGELFF
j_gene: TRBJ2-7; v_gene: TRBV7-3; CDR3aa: CASSLGQNYEQYF
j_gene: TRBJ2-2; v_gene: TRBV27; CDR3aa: CASSGQGGGELFF
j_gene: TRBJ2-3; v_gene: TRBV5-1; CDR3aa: CASSRVTDTQYF
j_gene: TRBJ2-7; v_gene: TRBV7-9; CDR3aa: CASSRLQDEQYF
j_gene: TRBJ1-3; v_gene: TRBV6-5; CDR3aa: CASSRSDRAGNTIYF
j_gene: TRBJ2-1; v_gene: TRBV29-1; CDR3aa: CSTRTGPYNEQFF
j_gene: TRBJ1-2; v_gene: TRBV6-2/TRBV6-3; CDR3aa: CASSYDYTGNYGYTF
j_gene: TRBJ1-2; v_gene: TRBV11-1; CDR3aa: CASSVGVNYGYTF
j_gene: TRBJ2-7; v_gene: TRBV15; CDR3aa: CATSTPGTAYEQYF
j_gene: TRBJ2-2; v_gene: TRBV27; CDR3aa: CASSLRLAANTGELFF
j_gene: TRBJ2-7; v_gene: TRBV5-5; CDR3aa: CASSSRQTYEQYF
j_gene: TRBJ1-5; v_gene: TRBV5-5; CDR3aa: CASSISPESNQPQHF
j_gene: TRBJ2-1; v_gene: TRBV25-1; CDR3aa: CASSDNRGLVSYNEQFF
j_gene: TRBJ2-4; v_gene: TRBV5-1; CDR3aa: CASSYGSVRNIQYF
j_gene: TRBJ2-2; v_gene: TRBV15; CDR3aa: CATSRRQTGELFF
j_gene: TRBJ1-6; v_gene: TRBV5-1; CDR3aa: CASSFGLRDSSYNSPLHF
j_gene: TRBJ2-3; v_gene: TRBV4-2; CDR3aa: CASSQPGPSTDTQYF
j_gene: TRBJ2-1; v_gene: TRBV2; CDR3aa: CASRRIAGGRPPYNEQFF
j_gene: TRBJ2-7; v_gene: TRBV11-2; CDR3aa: CASSPDRMSSYEQYF
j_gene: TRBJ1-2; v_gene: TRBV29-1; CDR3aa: CSAGQEYGYTF
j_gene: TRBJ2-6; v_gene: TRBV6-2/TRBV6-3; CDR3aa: CASSYDNSGANVLTF
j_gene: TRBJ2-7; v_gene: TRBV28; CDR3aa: CASRGTVNHEQYF
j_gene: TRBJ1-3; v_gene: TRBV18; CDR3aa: CASSPPSRNSGNTIYF
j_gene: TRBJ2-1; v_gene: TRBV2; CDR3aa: CASSEYGVRVGGNEQFF
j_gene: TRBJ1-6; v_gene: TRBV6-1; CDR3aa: CASSERQRINSPLHF
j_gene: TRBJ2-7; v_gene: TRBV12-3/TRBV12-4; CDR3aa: CASSLEREQYF
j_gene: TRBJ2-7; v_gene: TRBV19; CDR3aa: CASSSGRDYEQYF
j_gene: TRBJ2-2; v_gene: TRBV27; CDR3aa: CASSEGTGITGELFF
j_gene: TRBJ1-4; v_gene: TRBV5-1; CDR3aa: CASRLPGVNEKLFF
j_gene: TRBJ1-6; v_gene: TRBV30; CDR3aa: CALTGGLDNSPLHF
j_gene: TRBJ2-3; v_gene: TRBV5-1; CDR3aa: CASSFGYPLAGASTDTQYF
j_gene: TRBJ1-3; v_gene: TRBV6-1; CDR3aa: CASSEGWGVKPGNTIYF
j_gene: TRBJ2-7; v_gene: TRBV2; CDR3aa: CASKGSASSYEQYF
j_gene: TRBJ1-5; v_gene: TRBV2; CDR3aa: CASSDDNQPQHF
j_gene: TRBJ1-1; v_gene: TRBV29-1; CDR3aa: CSVESGGSNTEAFF
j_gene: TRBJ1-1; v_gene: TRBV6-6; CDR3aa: CASNQKGGLNTEAFF
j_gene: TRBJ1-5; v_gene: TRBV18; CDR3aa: CASSPPGLGNQPQHF
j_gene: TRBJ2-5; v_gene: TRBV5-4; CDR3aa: CASSFPPGATQTQYF
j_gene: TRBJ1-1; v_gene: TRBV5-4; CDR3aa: CASSLYLVRYTEAFF